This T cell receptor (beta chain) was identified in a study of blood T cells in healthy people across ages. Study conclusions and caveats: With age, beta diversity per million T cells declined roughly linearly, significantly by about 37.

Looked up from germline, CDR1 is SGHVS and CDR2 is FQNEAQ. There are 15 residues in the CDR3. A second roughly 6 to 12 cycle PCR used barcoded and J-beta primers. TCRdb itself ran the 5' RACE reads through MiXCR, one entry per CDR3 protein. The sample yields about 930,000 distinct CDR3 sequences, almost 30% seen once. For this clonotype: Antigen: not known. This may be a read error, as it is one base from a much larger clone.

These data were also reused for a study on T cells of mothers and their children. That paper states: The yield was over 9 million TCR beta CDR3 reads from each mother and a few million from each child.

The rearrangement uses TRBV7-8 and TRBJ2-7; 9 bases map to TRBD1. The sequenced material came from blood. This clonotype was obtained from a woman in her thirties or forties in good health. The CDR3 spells CASSLRGQGSYERYF. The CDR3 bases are TGTGCCAGCAGCTTAAGGGGACAGGGCTCCTACGAGCGGTACTTC.